The 14 T cell receptor beta chains below all came from one sample that was sequenced in a study of blood T cell repertoires in COVID-19 (dated by TCRdb to the early 2020s). The library was generated by the immunoSEQ multiplex PCR assay. In its TCRdb copy, this immuneACCESS table keeps in-frame sequences only and misses some clones. Where compared with another copy, unresolved V genes explain less than half of these, and the others have no known cause. This sample has over 75,000 clones in its table, and roughly 80% of those were observed once. The ten largest clonotypes hold 15% to 20% of the sample. Sequenced: peripheral blood. These receptors all come from a human donor in a cohort sampled during active COVID-19.

This clone has just a few counts. The rearrangement uses TRBV9 and TRBJ2-2; D is possibly TRBD1 (6 bases). Germline loops: CDR1 SGDLS, CDR2 YYNGEE. The CDR3 loop spans 16 amino acids. The V gene lost 2 bases and the J gene lost 2 bases, with 13 bases spanning the gap. The DNA for the CDR3 is TGTGCCAGCAGCGTCGTCCCGGGACATAACACCGGGGAGCTGTTTTTT. Protein product: CASSVVPGHNTGELFF.

The table lists this clone with a few counts. V gene TRBV5-1 combines with J gene TRBJ2-1; possible D gene TRBD2, 5 bases. The CDR3 totals 13 residues. Germline V gene lookup returns CDR1 SGHRS and CDR2 YFSETQ. V was pared by 3 bases and J by 9 bases, with 13 bases between. Here the CDR3 DNA reads TGCGCCAGCAGCTGGGCGGGTTACGCTGAGCAGTTCTTC. It translates to CASSWAGYAEQFF.

The V gene is TRBV10-1, the J gene TRBJ2-3; D not certain. The V end lost 2 bases, the J end lost 6 bases, and 12 bases lay between the germline ends. CDR1 WNHNN and CDR2 SYGVQD come from the germline V gene (reference sequence). The CDR3 has 14 amino acids. CDR3 nucleotide sequence: TGCGCCAGCAGTGAGGGGCAGACCAGGGATACGCAGTATTTT. Residues: CASSEGQTRDTQYF.

The CDR3 spells CASSAPGQRNTEAFF. DNA for the CDR3: TGTGCCAGTAGTGCACCGGGACAGAGGAACACTGAAGCTTTCTTT. This chain connects TRBV19 to TRBJ1-1, with 7 bases aligning to TRBD1. J was trimmed by 1 base and V by 5 bases; bases with no gene match: 7. Germline CDR1 LNHDA, CDR2 SQIVND (reference sequence). The length of the CDR3 is 15 residues.

The genes are TRBV30 and TRBJ1-4, with TRBD1 as a possible D gene (5 bases). The V end was cut by 4 bases, the J end by 3 bases, with 6 bases between. Germline V lookup: CDR1 GTSNPN, CDR2 SVGIG (reference sequence). This CDR3 comprises 12 residues. As DNA, the CDR3 is TGTGCCTGGACAGGGTCTAATGAAAAACTGTTTTTT. It specifies CAWTGSNEKLFF.

V gene TRBV15 combines with J gene TRBJ1-3, with TRBD1 matching 8 bases. The trim removed 2 bases at V and 0 bases at J, leaving 9 bases unmatched. There are 18 residues in the CDR3. CDR1 is LNHNV, CDR2 YYDKDF, per germline (reference sequence). CDR3 sequence reads: CATSRSTGTGSSGNTIYF. In nucleotides, the CDR3 is TGTGCCACCAGCAGATCAACCGGGACAGGAAGCTCTGGAAACACCATATATTTT. Combining the CDR3 with reference TRBV15 and TRBJ1-3 gives the whole variable domain DAMVIQNPRYQVTQFGKPVTLSCSQTLNHNVMYWYQQKSSQAPKLLFHYYDKDFNNEADTPDNFQSRRPNTSFCFLDIRSPGLGDTAMYLCATSRSTGTGSSGNTIYFGEGSWLTVV.

This clone appeared a few times. The gene calls are TRBV6-5 and TRBJ2-3, with TRBD2 identical over 11 bases. Trimming cost V 1 base and J 6 bases; bases outside gene matches: 6. CDR1 MNHEY and CDR2 SVGAGI come from the germline V gene. CDR3 length: 16 residues. For the CDR3, the DNA is TGTGCCAGCAGTTACTATCTAGCGGGGGGCCGGGATACGCAGTATTTT. Encoded protein: CASSYYLAGGRDTQYF.

This chain joins TRBV28 and TRBJ2-1; 7 nucleotides line up with TRBD2. The V gene's germline CDR1 is MDHEN and CDR2 SYDVKM. The CDR3 consists of 13 residues. The CDR3 loop is CATLAASYNEQFF. The CDR3 bases are TGTGCTACGCTAGCGGCCTCCTACAATGAGCAGTTCTTC.

The chain is built from TRBV28 and TRBJ2-7; the match to TRBD2 covers 8 bases. After removal of 3 bases from V and 4 bases from J, the junction contained 14 bases not matched to a gene. The germline gives CDR1 MDHEN, CDR2 SYDVKM. The CDR3 sequence is 17 residues long. The CDR3 protein is CASSLDTRMRGVYEQYF. The CDR3 region has the DNA TGTGCCAGCAGTTTGGACACCCGGATGCGGGGGGTTTACGAGCAGTACTTC. Looking up the rest from reference TRBV28 and TRBJ2-7 gives the full variable domain: DVKVTQSSRYLVKRTGEKVFLECVQDMDHENMFWYRQDPGLGLRLIYFSYDVKMKEKGDIPEGYSVSREKKERFSLILESASTNQTSMYLCASSLDTRMRGVYEQYFGPGTRLTVT.

The chain links TRBV11-3 to TRBJ2-1; the match to TRBD2 covers 11 bases. Germline V CDR1 and CDR2: SGHNT, YENEEA. V shed 3 bases, J shed 6 bases, and the junction held 4 bases outside the gene matches. The CDR3 length is 15 residues. DNA for the CDR3: TGTGCCAGCAGCTTCGGGCTAGCGGGAGGCAATGAGCAGTTCTTC. It yields the protein CASSFGLAGGNEQFF.

CDR3: CASSSSSYETQYF. For the CDR3, the DNA is TGTGCCAGCAGCTCCAGTAGCTATGAGACCCAGTACTTC. The chain employs TRBV7-3 and TRBJ2-5; the D is unclear. The CDR3 sequence is 13 residues long. CDR1 SGHTA and CDR2 FQGTGA come from the germline V gene. Between the trimmed V and J ends, which lost 4 bases and 5 bases, there was a span of 11 bases. The complete variable domain, with remaining parts taken from reference TRBV7-3 and TRBJ2-5, reads GAGVSQTPSNKVTEKGKYVELRCDPISGHTALYWYRQSLGQGPEFLIYFQGTGAADDSGLPNDRFFAVRPEGSVSTLKIQRTERGDSAVYLCASSSSSYETQYFGPGTRLLVL.

The gene calls are TRBV9 and TRBJ1-5; the D is unclear. The V gene's germline CDR1 is SGDLS and CDR2 YYNGEE. This CDR3 is built from 13 residues. Trimming cost V 3 bases and J 3 bases, with 7 bases left between them. CDR3 sequence reads: CASSGAVNQPQHF. Here the CDR3 DNA reads TGTGCCAGCAGCGGGGCAGTCAATCAGCCCCAGCATTTT.

The gene calls are TRBV2 and TRBJ2-1, with D possibly matching TRBD2 (6 bases). Deletions cut 3 bases from V and 6 bases from J, with 12 bases between. The length of the CDR3 is 14 residues. Germline-derived CDR1 and CDR2 are SNHLY and FYNNEI. CDR3: CASSDRLVSNEQFF. The CDR3, as DNA: TGTGCCAGCAGTGACCGACTAGTTTCCAATGAGCAGTTCTTC.

V is TRBV7-8 and J is TRBJ2-7; possibly TRBD1 for D (6 bases). Germline-derived CDR1 and CDR2 are SGHVS and FQNEAQ. The V end lost 2 bases, the J end lost 2 bases, and 13 bases lay between the germline ends. The CDR3 is 15 residues long. CDR3 loop: CASSLKRTVPYEQYF. The DNA for the CDR3 is TGTGCCAGCAGCTTAAAGAGGACAGTCCCCTACGAGCAGTACTTC. The entire variable domain, with the rest obtained from reference TRBV7-8 and TRBJ2-7, is as follows: GAGVSQSPRYKVAKRGQDVALRCDPISGHVSLFWYQQALGQGPEFLTYFQNEAQLDKSGLPSDRFFAERPEGSVSTLKIQRTQQEDSAVYLCASSLKRTVPYEQYFGPGTRLTVT.